This T cell receptor beta chain was captured in a study of blood T cell repertoires in COVID-19. Study as a whole: Samples representing acute and convalescent COVID-19 were sourced from the United States, Italy and Spain. Sample material is recorded as cDNA or gDNA derived from T cells, B-cell-depleted T cells, or PBMCs.

Original methodology: Nucleated cell number was recorded as an estimate derived from reference gene primer amplification. The table came from immunoSEQ multiplex PCR; TCRdb's copy has only in-frame clones and leaves some out. D and trimming come from the DNA, and the V and J calls and clone size come from that table. The sample contains approximately 250,000 clones, 75% to 90% of which appear only once. This CDR3 region has 13 residues. The chain combines TRBV12-1 with TRBJ1-2; the D call TRBD1 from the table was never checked on the DNA. TRBV12-1 is a pseudogene. Sequences were obtained from peripheral blood. The source is a woman aged 70 to 79 with COVID-19, enrolled during active disease. CDR3 sequence: CASRTRGFYGYTF. The DNA of the CDR3 is TGTGCCAGCAGAACCAGGGGATTCTATGGCTACACCTTC.